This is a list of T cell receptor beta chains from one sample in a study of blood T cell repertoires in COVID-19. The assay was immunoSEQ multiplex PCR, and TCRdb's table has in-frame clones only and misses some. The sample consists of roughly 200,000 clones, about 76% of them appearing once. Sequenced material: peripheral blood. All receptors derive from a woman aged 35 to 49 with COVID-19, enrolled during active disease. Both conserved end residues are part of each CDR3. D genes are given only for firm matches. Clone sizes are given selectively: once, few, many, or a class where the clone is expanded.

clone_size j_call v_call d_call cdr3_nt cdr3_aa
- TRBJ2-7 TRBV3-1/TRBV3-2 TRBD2 TGTGCCAGCAGCCATGGACTAGCGGGAGGTTCCTACGAGCAGTACTTC CASSHGLAGGSYEQYF
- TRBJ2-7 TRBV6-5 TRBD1 TGTGCCAGCAGTTATAGCCCGACAGGGACGAACGAGCAGTACTTC CASSYSPTGTNEQYF
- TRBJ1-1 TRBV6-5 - TGTGCCAGCAGTTACTCGATAGTCGGCACTGAAGCTTTCTTT CASSYSIVGTEAFF
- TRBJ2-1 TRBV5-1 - TGCGCCAGCAGCTTGGCCGGGATCTCCTACAATGAGCAGTTCTTC CASSLAGISYNEQFF
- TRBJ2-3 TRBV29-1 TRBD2 TGCAGCGCCCGACTAGCGGGGGGCACAGATACGCAGTATTTT CSARLAGGTDTQYF
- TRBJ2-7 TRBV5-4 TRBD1 TGTGCCAGCGGCAAGATAGGGGGCAACTACGAGCAGTACTTC CASGKIGGNYEQYF
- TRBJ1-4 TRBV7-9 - TGTGCCAGCAGCTTTGAGAGACAACCAACTAATGAAAAACTGTTTTTT CASSFERQPTNEKLFF
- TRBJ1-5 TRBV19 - TGTGCCAGCGGGGGTTCGGGTACTGGTCAGCCCCAGCATTTT CASGGSGTGQPQHF
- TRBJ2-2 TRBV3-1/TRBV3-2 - TGTGCCAGCAGCCAAGATGGTACAGGACCCACGAGCACCGGGGAGCTGTTTTTT CASSQDGTGPTSTGELFF
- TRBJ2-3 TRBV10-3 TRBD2 TGTGCCATCAGGAAGGTCGTGGTAGCGGGAGGCCCTGCGGATTTT CAIRKVVVAGGPADF
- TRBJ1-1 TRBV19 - TGTGCCAGTAGTAGGGGGCGACAGAAAAACACTGAAGCTTTCTTT CASSRGRQKNTEAFF
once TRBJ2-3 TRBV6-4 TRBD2 TGTGCCAGCAGTCCGGGACTAGCGACAGATACGCAGTATTTT CASSPGLATDTQYF
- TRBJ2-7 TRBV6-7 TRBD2 TGTGCCAGCAGTTACCCCGGCCAGCGGGAAGCCTACGAGCAGTACTTC CASSYPGQREAYEQYF
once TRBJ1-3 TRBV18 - TGTGCCAGCTCACTTACACCAACTGGAAACACCATATATTTT CASSLTPTGNTIYF
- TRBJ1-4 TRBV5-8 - TGTGCCAGCAGCTTATGGAGGCCCAATGAAAAACTGTTTTTT CASSLWRPNEKLFF
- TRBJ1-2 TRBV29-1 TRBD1 TGCAGCGTTGAGGAGGGGGCGATCTATGGCTACACCTTC CSVEEGAIYGYTF
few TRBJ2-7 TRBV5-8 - TGTGCCAGCAGCCCGTCGGGGTTCTACGAGCAGTACTTC CASSPSGFYEQYF
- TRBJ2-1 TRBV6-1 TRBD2 TGTGCCAGCAGTGAAATCGGGACTAGCGGCTCCTACAATGAGCAGTTCTTC CASSEIGTSGSYNEQFF
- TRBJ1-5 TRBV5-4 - TGTGCCAGCAGCCTAGACGCTCAGCCCCAGCATTTT CASSLDAQPQHF
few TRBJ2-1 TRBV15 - TGTGCCACCAGCACCCCTTTGACTAGTTTCAGGAATGAGCAGTTCTTC CATSTPLTSFRNEQFF
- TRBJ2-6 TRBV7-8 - TGTGCCAGCAGCTTATCTTCTTCTGGGGCCAACGTCCTGACTTTC CASSLSSSGANVLTF
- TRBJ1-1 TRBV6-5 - TGTGCCAGCAGTTACTTGTCCGGACGGGAAAACACTGAAGCTTTCTTT CASSYLSGRENTEAFF
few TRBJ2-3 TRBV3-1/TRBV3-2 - TGTGCCAGCAGCCAAGATATCGGGACACGCACAGATACGCAGTATTTT CASSQDIGTRTDTQYF
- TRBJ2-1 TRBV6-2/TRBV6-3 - TGTGCCAGCAGTTACTACGTACAGGGTAGAAACAATGAGCAGTTCTTC CASSYYVQGRNNEQFF
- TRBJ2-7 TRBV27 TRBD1 TGTGCCAGCAGCCTAGGGACTGGGACAGGGGCTCTCTACGAGCAGTACTTC CASSLGTGTGALYEQYF
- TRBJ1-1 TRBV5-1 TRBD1 TGCGCCAGCAGCCCCGGACAGGGGGGGAACACTGAAGCTTTCTTT CASSPGQGGNTEAFF
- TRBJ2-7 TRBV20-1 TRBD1 TGCAGTGCTAGTTCGGCAGGGGGCCGATTTGGGGAGCAGTACTTC CSASSAGGRFGEQYF
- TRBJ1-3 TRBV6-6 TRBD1 TGTGCCAGCAGTCCAGGGGGGACCCTAACCACTGGAAACACCATATATTTT CASSPGGTLTTGNTIYF
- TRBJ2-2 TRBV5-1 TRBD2 TGCGCCAGCAGCTTGGTTGGCGGGGCGGGAGTCGGGGAGCTGTTTTTT CASSLVGGAGVGELFF
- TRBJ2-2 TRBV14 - TGTGCCAGCAGCCCATCACACGGGGTCGGGGAGCTGTTTTTT CASSPSHGVGELFF
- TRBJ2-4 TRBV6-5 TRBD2 TGTGCCAGCAGCCCGGGGGGAACCAAAAACATTCAGTACTTC CASSPGGTKNIQYF
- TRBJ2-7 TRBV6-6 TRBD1 TGTGCCAGCAGTTCCCCGGGACAGGGTTACGAGCAGTACTTC CASSSPGQGYEQYF
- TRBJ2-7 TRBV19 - TGTGCCAGTAGTATGGACAGCGGCTACGAGCAGTACTTC CASSMDSGYEQYF
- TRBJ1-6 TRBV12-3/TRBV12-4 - TGTGCCACCAAGGACACCAATAATTCACCCCTCCACTTT CATKDTNNSPLHF
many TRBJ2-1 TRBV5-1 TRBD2 TGCGCCAGCAGAAATGAACGGCGGGGGGTCATAGGTGAGCAGTTCTTC CASRNERRGVIGEQFF
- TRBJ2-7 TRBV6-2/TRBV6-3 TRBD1 TGTGCCAGCAGTCCGCGGGGACAGGGTTACCACGAGCAGTACTTC CASSPRGQGYHEQYF
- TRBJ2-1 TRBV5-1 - TGCGCCAGCAGTCCAGGGTTTCTAAGAACCTACAATGAGCAGTTCTTC CASSPGFLRTYNEQFF
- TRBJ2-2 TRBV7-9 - TGTGCCAGCAGCGCCAGGGGTTCAATGACCGGGGAGCTGTTTTTT CASSARGSMTGELFF
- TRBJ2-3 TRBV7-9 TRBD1 TGTGCCAGCCCCACGACGGTGACAGGGGGCGCATGGGACACAGATACGCAGTATTTT CASPTTVTGGAWDTDTQYF
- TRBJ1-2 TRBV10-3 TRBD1 TGTGCCATCAGCGGGGACAGATATGGCTACACCTTC CAISGDRYGYTF
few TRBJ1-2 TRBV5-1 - TGCGCCAGCAGCTTGGGACAGCCCTATGGCTACACCTTC CASSLGQPYGYTF
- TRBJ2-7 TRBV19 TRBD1 TGTGCCAGTACCAAGGGGACAGGGGTCCAGATCTACGAGCAGTACTTC CASTKGTGVQIYEQYF
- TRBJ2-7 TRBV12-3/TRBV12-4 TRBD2 TGTGCCAGCACCATTAGCGGGGCTGGGGAGCAGTACTTC CASTISGAGEQYF
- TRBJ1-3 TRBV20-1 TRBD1 TGCAGTGCTAGTAGATCGGACAGGGGATACACCATATATTTT CSASRSDRGYTIYF
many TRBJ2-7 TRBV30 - TGTGCCTGGAGTGGGAGGGCAGGGGGGATCTACGAGCAGTACTTC CAWSGRAGGIYEQYF
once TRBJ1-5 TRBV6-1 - TGTGCCAGCAGTGAATTCGGCGGGGGGCCCCAGCATTTT CASSEFGGGPQHF
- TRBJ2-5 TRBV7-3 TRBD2 TGTGCCAGCGGATACGGGACTAGGAGAGAGACCCAGTACTTC CASGYGTRRETQYF
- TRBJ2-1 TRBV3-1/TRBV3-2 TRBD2 TGTGCCAGCAGCCACGGCGGGAGGGCGGGGTTCTTC CASSHGGRAGFF
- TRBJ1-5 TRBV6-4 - TGTGCCAGCACCTCAACAGGGATCAATCAGCCCCAGCATTTT CASTSTGINQPQHF
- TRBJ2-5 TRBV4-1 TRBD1 TGCGCCAGCAGCCAAGGTAGACAGGGGTTGGAGACCCAGTACTTC CASSQGRQGLETQYF
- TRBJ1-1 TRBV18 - TGTGCCAGCTCACCCGTAGGGGCTGAAGCTTTCTTT CASSPVGAEAFF
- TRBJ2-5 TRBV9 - TGTGCCAGCAGCGTAGAAGCCTGGGGGGGCCGGGAGACCCAGTACTTC CASSVEAWGGRETQYF
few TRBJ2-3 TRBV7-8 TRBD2 TGTGCCAGCAGCTTAAGGGGGGGACTAGACCCAGATACGCAGTATTTT CASSLRGGLDPDTQYF
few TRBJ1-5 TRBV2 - TGTGCCAGCAGTGATAAGTCGGGGGATCAGCCCCAGCATTTT CASSDKSGDQPQHF
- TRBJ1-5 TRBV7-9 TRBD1 TGTGCCAGCAGCTTAGGAGGGGGCTTTCAGGGGGCCAGCAATCAGCCCCAGCATTTT CASSLGGGFQGASNQPQHF